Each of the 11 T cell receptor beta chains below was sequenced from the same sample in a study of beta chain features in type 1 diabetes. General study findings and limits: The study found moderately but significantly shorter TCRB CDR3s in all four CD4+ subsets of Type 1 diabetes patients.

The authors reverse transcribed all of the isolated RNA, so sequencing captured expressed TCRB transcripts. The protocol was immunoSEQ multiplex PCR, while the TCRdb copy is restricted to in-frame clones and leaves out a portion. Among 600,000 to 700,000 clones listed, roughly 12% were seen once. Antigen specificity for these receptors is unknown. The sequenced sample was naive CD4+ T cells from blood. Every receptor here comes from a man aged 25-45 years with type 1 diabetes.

In DNA form, the CDR3 reads TGTGCCAGCATCCTAGGGGGGACAGGGACTTACGAGCAGTACTTC. Protein sequence: CASILGGTGTYEQYF. The chain joins TRBV6-1 to TRBJ2-7, with 9 bases lining up with TRBD1. The CDR3 sequence is 15 residues long. J lost 4 bases, V lost 7 bases, and 11 bases had no gene match. From germline, CDR1 is MNHNS and CDR2 SASEGT.

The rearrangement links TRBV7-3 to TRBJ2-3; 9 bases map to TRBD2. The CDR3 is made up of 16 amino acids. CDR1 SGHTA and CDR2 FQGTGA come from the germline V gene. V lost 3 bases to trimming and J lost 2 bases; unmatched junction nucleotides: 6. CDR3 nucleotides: TGTGCCAGCAGCTTGATAGCGGGGGCCCCCACAGATACGCAGTATTTT. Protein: CASSLIAGAPTDTQYF.

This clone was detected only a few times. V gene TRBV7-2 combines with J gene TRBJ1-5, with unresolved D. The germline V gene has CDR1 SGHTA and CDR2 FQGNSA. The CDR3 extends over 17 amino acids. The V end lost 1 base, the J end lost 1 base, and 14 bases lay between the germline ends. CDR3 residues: CASSLVGPSTSNQPQHF. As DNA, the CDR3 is TGTGCCAGCAGCTTAGTTGGCCCGAGTACGAGCAATCAGCCCCAGCATTTT.

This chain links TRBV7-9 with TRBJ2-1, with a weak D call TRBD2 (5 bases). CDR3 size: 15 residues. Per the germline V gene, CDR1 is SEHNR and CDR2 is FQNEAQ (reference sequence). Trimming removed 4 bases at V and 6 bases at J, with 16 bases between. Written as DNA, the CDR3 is TGTGCCAGCAGCTCCGGGCGGGCCCTTTCCAATGAGCAGTTCTTC. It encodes CASSSGRALSNEQFF.

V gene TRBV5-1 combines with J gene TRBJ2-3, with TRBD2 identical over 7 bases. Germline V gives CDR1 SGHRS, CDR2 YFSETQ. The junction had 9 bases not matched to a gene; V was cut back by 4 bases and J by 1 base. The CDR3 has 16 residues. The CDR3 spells CASSRSGLAGTDTQYF. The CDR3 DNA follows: TGCGCCAGCAGCCGCTCTGGGCTAGCGGGCACAGATACGCAGTATTTT.

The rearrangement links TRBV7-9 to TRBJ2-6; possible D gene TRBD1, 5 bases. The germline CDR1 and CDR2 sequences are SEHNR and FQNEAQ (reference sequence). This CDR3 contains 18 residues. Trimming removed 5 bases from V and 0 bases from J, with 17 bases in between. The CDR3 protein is CASSPRLGQGSGANVLTF. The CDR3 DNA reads TGTGCCAGCAGCCCTCGCCTCGGGCAGGGCTCTGGGGCCAACGTCCTGACTTTC. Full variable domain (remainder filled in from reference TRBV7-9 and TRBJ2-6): DTGVSQNPRHKITKRGQNVTFRCDPISEHNRLYWYRQTLGQGPEFLTYFQNEAQLEKSRLLSDRFSAERPKGSFSTLEIQRTEQGDSAMYLCASSPRLGQGSGANVLTFGAGSRLTVL.

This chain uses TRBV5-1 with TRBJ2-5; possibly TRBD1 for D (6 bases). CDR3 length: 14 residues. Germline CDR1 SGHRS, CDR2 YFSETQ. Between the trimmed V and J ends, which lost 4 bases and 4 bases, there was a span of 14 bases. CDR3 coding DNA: TGCGCCAGCAGCCCCGAGACAGGTGGAGAGACCCAGTACTTC. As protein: CASSPETGGETQYF.

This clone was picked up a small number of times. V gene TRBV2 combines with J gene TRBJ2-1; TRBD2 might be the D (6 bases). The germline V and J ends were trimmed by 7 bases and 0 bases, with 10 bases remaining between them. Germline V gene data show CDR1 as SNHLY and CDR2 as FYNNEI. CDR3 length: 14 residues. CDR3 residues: CASKEGPSYNEQFF. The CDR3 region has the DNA TGTGCCAGCAAGGAGGGTCCCTCCTACAATGAGCAGTTCTTC. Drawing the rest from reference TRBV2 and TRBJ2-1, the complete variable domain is EPEVTQTPSHQVTQMGQEVILRCVPISNHLYFYWYRQILGQKVEFLVSFYNNEISEKSEIFDDQFSVERPDGSNFTLKIRSTKLEDSAMYFCASKEGPSYNEQFFGPGTRLTVL.

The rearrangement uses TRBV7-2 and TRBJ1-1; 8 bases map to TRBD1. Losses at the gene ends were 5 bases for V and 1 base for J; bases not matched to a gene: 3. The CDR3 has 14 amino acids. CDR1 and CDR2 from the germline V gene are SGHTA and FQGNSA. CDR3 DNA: TGTGCCAGCAGCCCAGGGGGCTGGAACACTGAAGCTTTCTTT. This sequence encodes CASSPGGWNTEAFF.

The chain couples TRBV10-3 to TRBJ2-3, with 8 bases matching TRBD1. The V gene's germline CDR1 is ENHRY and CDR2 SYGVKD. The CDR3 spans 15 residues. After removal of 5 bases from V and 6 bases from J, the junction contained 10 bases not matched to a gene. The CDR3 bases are TGTGCCATCAGTAGGACAGGGACTGGGCCGGATACGCAGTATTTT. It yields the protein CAISRTGTGPDTQYF.

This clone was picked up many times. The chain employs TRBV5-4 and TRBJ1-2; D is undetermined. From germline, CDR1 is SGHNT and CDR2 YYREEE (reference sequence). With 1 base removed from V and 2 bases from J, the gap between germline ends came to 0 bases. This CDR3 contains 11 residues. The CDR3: CASSLNYGYTF. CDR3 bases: TGTGCCAGCAGCTTGAACTATGGCTACACCTTC.